This paragraph covers one TCR beta chain sequence. What it recognizes is unknown. This record belongs to a study of T cell responses to AZD1222 COVID-19 vaccine. Regarding the study as a whole: Per reports, nearly half of all spike-specific TCRs target regions that are unmutated in variants. Recipients of AZD1222 seropositive at baseline numbered only five or six.

CDR1 SQVTM and CDR2 ANQGSEA come from the germline V gene. Trimming removed 2 bases at V and 5 bases at J, with 19 bases between. The CDR3 covers 15 residues. The protocol was immunoSEQ multiplex PCR, while the TCRdb copy is restricted to in-frame clones and leaves out a portion. This table has about 88,000 clones, roughly nine tenths appearing once. The V and J genes are TRBV29-1 and TRBJ2-7; D is perhaps TRBD1 (7 bases). This clonotype was sampled from an adult who received the AZD1222 COVID-19 vaccine. The starting material was peripheral blood, obtained 28 days after the second AZD1222 dose. CDR3 residues: CSVEIGQGGWDEQYF. The CDR3, as DNA: TGCAGCGTTGAAATTGGCCAGGGGGGTTGGGACGAGCAGTACTTC.